This T cell receptor (beta chain) comes out of a study of blood T cell repertoires in COVID-19. The overall study: Italy, Spain and the United States were the sources of the convalescent and acute COVID-19 samples.

V lost 2 bases and J 4 bases, leaving 11 bases between the germline ends. This CDR3 region has 14 residues. Germline assignment: CDR1 MDHEN and CDR2 SYDVKM. The repertoire was sequenced with immunoSEQ multiplex PCR; TCRdb's copy has only in-frame clones and lacks some. The repertoire holds some 250,000 clones, with more than 75% as singletons. The study recruited people aged about 18 to 89 years across about two dozen US areas. The chain uses TRBV28 and TRBJ1-1; weak D call: TRBD1 (5 bases). Sequencing was performed on PBMCs or T cells enriched from blood (not recorded which). This receptor was identified in a man younger than 35 who had recovered from COVID-19. CDR3 sequence: CASSLTRGTTEAFF. CDR3 coding DNA: TGTGCCAGCAGTTTAACACGGGGGACCACTGAAGCTTTCTTT.